The source of this T cell receptor beta chain is a study of beta chain features in type 1 diabetes. Reverse transcription of all isolated RNA meant that expressed TCRB transcripts were sequenced. Only in-frame clones appear in the TCRdb table, and some are missing; sequencing was by immunoSEQ multiplex PCR. The table has approximately 330,000 clones, 8% to 13% seen once; the top ten hold roughly 0.016%. CDR3 length equals 19 residues. V shed 4 bases, J shed 3 bases, and the junction held 19 bases outside the gene matches. Per germline, CDR1 MDHEN and CDR2 SYDVKM. This clone appeared a few times. V is TRBV28 and J is TRBJ2-7; 9 bases match TRBD1. The receptor comes from a woman in her 30s in good health. Sequenced: naive CD4+ T cells from blood. The CDR3 DNA reads TGTGCCAGCAGTTCCCTTAAATTAGGACAGGGGTCCAAAGTCTACGAGCAGTACTTC. Amino acids: CASSSLKLGQGSKVYEQYF. Drawing the rest from reference TRBV28 and TRBJ2-7, the complete variable domain is DVKVTQSSRYLVKRTGEKVFLECVQDMDHENMFWYRQDPGLGLRLIYFSYDVKMKEKGDIPEGYSVSREKKERFSLILESASTNQTSMYLCASSSLKLGQGSKVYEQYFGPGTRLTVT.